This entry lists 28 T cell receptor beta chains sequenced from one sample in a study of blood T cell repertoires in COVID-19 (dated by TCRdb to 2020 to 2022). The library was prepared using the immunoSEQ multiplex PCR assay. Not all clones reach the TCRdb copy of this immuneACCESS table, which keeps in-frame sequences only. Checked studies attribute under half of the gap to unresolved V genes and leave the rest unexplained. This sample is represented by fewer than 50,000 clones; around 80% of them were singletons. The top ten hold about two fifths of the sample. The sample was peripheral blood. The receptors stem from an elderly man with active or convalescent COVID-19.

The chain has TRBV7-3 and TRBJ2-3, with D perhaps TRBD2 (6 bases). Per germline, CDR1 SGHTA and CDR2 FQGTGA. This CDR3 has 14 residues. V gave up 6 bases and J gave up 2 bases, with 12 bases separating them. The CDR3 nucleotides are TGTGCCAGCAGGCCCGGGACTCTCACAGATACGCAGTATTTT. This encodes CASRPGTLTDTQYF.

In DNA form, the CDR3 reads TGTGCCAGCAGTTATTCCGGTTCGGGACTAGCGGGGGACAATGAGCAGTTCTTC. Translated: CASSYSGSGLAGDNEQFF. The V and J genes are TRBV6-2 or TRBV6-3 and TRBJ2-1; the match to TRBD2 covers 14 bases. Germline values: CDR1 MNHEY, CDR2 SVGEGT. V gave up 3 bases and J gave up 5 bases; unmatched junction bases: 9. CDR3 length: 18 amino acids.

The V call is TRBV10-3, the J call TRBJ2-3; D might be TRBD1 (5 bases). The germline CDR1 and CDR2 sequences are ENHRY and SYGVKD. The CDR3 loop spans 14 amino acids. With 2 bases removed from V and 2 bases from J, the gap between germline ends came to 8 bases. CDR3 amino acids: CAISETRATDTQYF. The CDR3 DNA reads TGTGCCATCAGTGAGACCAGGGCCACAGATACGCAGTATTTT.

The chain uses TRBV3-1 (or the pseudogene TRBV3-2) and TRBJ2-7; TRBD2 agrees at 9 bases. This CDR3 is built from 13 residues. The V gene end was trimmed by 7 bases and the J gene end by 7 bases; junction bases not matched to a gene: 8. The germline CDR1 and CDR2 sequences are LGHDT and YNNKEL (reference sequence). For the CDR3, the DNA is TGTGCCAGCAAAGCTAGCGGGGTGAGGGAGCAGTACTTC. Translated: CASKASGVREQYF.

The chain's CDR3 is CASSLGRGPDQPQHF. As DNA, the CDR3 is TGTGCCAGCAGCTTAGGAAGGGGGCCCGATCAGCCCCAGCATTTT. The V gene is TRBV7-2, the J gene TRBJ1-5, with TRBD1 identical over 7 bases. CDR1 and CDR2 (germline): SGHTA, FQGNSA. V shed 1 base and J 5 bases; nucleotides not matched to a gene: 5. The CDR3 sequence is 15 residues long.

This clone was seen only once. The chain employs TRBV28 and TRBJ1-4, with 9 positions matching TRBD1. The junction had 8 bases not matched to a gene; V was cut back by 5 bases and J by 7 bases. The CDR3 contains 15 residues. CDR1 MDHEN and CDR2 SYDVKM come from the germline V gene. The CDR3 reads CASSRTGTGTEKLFF. The DNA for the CDR3 is TGTGCCAGCAGTCGAACCGGGACAGGGACTGAAAAACTGTTTTTT.

The sample holds one count of this clone. V gene TRBV5-8 combines with J gene TRBJ2-1; 9 bases are a match to TRBD1. The CDR3 runs 15 residues. The V and J ends lost 1 base and 7 bases, in that order; junction bases with no gene match: 6. Germline lookup yields CDR1 SGHTS and CDR2 YDEGEE. DNA of the CDR3: TGTGCCAGCAGCTTGTTGGGACAGGGAGGGAATGAGCAGTTCTTC. This gives the protein CASSLLGQGGNEQFF. Supplemented by reference TRBV5-8 and TRBJ2-1, the full variable domain reads EAGVTQSPTHLIKTRGQQATLRCSPISGHTSVYWYQQALGLGLQFLLWYDEGEERNRGNFPPRFSGRQFPNYSSELNVNALELEDSALYLCASSLLGQGGNEQFFGPGTRLTVL.

The chain joins TRBV6-4 to TRBJ2-3; 7 bases are a match to TRBD2. Germline CDR1 is MRHNA and CDR2 is SNTAGT. The CDR3 covers 11 residues. This CDR3 is CTAGDTDTQYF. In nucleotides, the CDR3 is TGTACGGCGGGAGACACGGATACGCAGTATTTT.

The chain employs TRBV19 and TRBJ1-2, with D perhaps matching TRBD1 (6 bases). Trimming removed 6 bases at V and 5 bases at J, with 10 bases between. Germline CDR1 and CDR2: LNHDA and SQIVND (reference sequence). The CDR3 is 12 amino acids. The CDR3 loop is CASSPTGYGYTF. In DNA form, the CDR3 reads TGTGCCAGTAGCCCAACAGGGTATGGCTACACCTTC.

The chain links TRBV3-1 (or the pseudogene TRBV3-2) to TRBJ1-6; the D gene is possibly TRBD1 (5 bases). Trimming shortened V by 2 bases and J by 0 bases, and 11 bases separated the two germline ends. The CDR3 sequence is 17 residues long. CDR1 and CDR2 (germline): LGHDT, YNNKEL (reference sequence). The CDR3 nucleotides read TGTGCCAGCAGCCAATACAGGCGTAACTCCTATAATTCACCCCTCCACTTT. It is translated as CASSQYRRNSYNSPLHF.

This rearrangement joins TRBV29-1 to TRBJ2-3; 8 bases are shared with TRBD1. The CDR3 sequence is 14 residues long. CDR1 SQVTM and CDR2 ANQGSEA come from the germline V gene. Germline trimming cut 0 bases from V and 5 bases from J; bases unmatched to any gene: 4. DNA of the CDR3: TGCAGCGTTGAAGACGGACAGGGTAAAGATACGCAGTATTTT. Its translation: CSVEDGQGKDTQYF.

The chain joins TRBV5-6 to TRBJ2-7; 7 nucleotides line up with TRBD1. CDR1 is SGHDT and CDR2 is YYEEEE in the germline V gene. The CDR3 is 12 residues long. V was clipped by 4 bases and J by 2 bases; unmatched bases: 0. CDR3 DNA sequence: TGTGCCAGCAGCGGACAGGCCTACGAGCAGTACTTC. This codes for CASSGQAYEQYF. The full variable domain, rest sourced from reference TRBV5-6 and TRBJ2-7, is DAGVTQSPTHLIKTRGQQVTLRCSPKSGHDTVSWYQQALGQGPQFIFQYYEEEERQRGNFPDRFSGHQFPNYSSELNVNALLLGDSALYLCASSGQAYEQYFGPGTRLTVT.

The genes are TRBV7-2 and TRBJ1-4; D is possibly TRBD1 (5 bases). The CDR3 is 14 residues long. Germline values: CDR1 SGHTA, CDR2 FQGNSA. Trimming stripped 1 base from V and 8 bases from J, with 11 bases between. The CDR3: CASSLVGVNEKLFF. In DNA, the CDR3 is TGTGCCAGCAGCTTAGTAGGGGTGAACGAAAAACTGTTTTTT. Full variable domain (missing parts from reference TRBV7-2 and TRBJ1-4): GAGVSQSPSNKVTEKGKDVELRCDPISGHTALYWYRQSLGQGLEFLIYFQGNSAPDKSGLPSDRFSAERTGGSVSTLTIQRTQQEDSAVYLCASSLVGVNEKLFFGSGTQLSVL.

This chain connects TRBV19 to TRBJ2-1; D call uncertain. Germline CDR1 and CDR2: LNHDA and SQIVND (reference sequence). The CDR3 runs to 10 residues. Trimming took off 9 bases at V and 4 bases at J, with 4 bases between the two ends. CDR3 region: CASGYNEQFF. The CDR3 DNA is TGTGCCAGCGGGTACAATGAGCAGTTCTTC.

The rearrangement uses TRBV18 and TRBJ1-5, with 10 bases fitting TRBD1. Germline-derived CDR1 and CDR2 are KGHSH and LQKENI. There are 15 residues in the CDR3. V gave up 3 bases and J gave up 6 bases; unmatched junction bases: 5. DNA for the CDR3: TGTGCCAGCTCACCGGACAGGGGGAAGGGTCAGCCCCAGCATTTT. Its protein is CASSPDRGKGQPQHF.

V and J are TRBV28 and TRBJ1-6; D not certain. This CDR3 comprises 13 residues. Trimming left V 3 bases short and J 13 bases short, with 13 bases between. Germline-derived CDR1 and CDR2 are MDHEN and SYDVKM. The CDR3 DNA follows: TGTGCCAGCAGTTTCCTCACAGAGACCCCCCTCCACTTT. Residues: CASSFLTETPLHF.

The CDR3 loop is CARSLDQGQSNEQFF. As DNA, the CDR3 is TGTGCCAGAAGCTTGGATCAGGGACAATCAAATGAGCAGTTCTTC. The J gene is TRBJ2-1, the V gene TRBV5-3; maybe TRBD1 (6 bases). TRBV5-3 is annotated as an ORF whose role is uncertain. V gave up 0 bases and J gave up 7 bases, with 14 bases separating them. The CDR3 runs to 15 residues.

The rearrangement uses TRBV7-9 and TRBJ2-3; 9 bases fit TRBD2. V lost 2 bases and J lost 0; bases outside the gene matches: 6. CDR3 size: 17 residues. Germline-derived CDR1 and CDR2 are SEHNR and FQNEAQ (reference sequence). The CDR3 DNA reads TGTGCCAGCAGCTTATTGTTCCTAGCGGGAAGCACAGATACGCAGTATTTT. Translated, it gives CASSLLFLAGSTDTQYF. The complete variable domain, with remaining parts taken from reference TRBV7-9 and TRBJ2-3, reads DTGVSQNPRHKITKRGQNVTFRCDPISEHNRLYWYRQTLGQGPEFLTYFQNEAQLEKSRLLSDRFSAERPKGSFSTLEIQRTEQGDSAMYLCASSLLFLAGSTDTQYFGPGTRLTVL.

The rearrangement uses TRBV4-3 and TRBJ2-7; TRBD1 is a possible D gene (5 bases). In germline, CDR1 is LGHNA, CDR2 YSLEER. Trimming removed 1 base at V and 3 bases at J, with 7 bases between. The CDR3 is 13 amino acids. CDR3 sequence (DNA): TGCGCCAGCAGCCAAGGGACACACTACGAGCAGTACTTC. Translating it yields CASSQGTHYEQYF.

The chain carries TRBV18 and TRBJ2-5, with TRBD2 matching over 8 bases. The CDR3 length is 13 residues. Germline V gives CDR1 KGHSH, CDR2 LQKENI. V lost 6 bases and J lost 4; bases outside the gene matches: 4. CDR3 amino acids: CASSQSGGETQYF. The CDR3, as DNA: TGTGCCAGCTCGCAGAGCGGGGGAGAGACCCAGTACTTC.

The chain joins TRBV11-2 to TRBJ1-2; TRBD1 matches 8 bases. In germline, CDR1 is SGHAT, CDR2 FQNNGV. CDR3 length: 15 residues. Trimming at V came to 6 bases and at J to 1 base, leaving 7 bases not matched to a gene. This chain's CDR3 is CASRSAGGLNYGYTF. The CDR3 DNA reads as TGTGCCAGCAGATCGGCAGGGGGCCTTAACTATGGCTACACCTTC.

J is TRBJ2-7 and V is TRBV7-9; no reliable D call. This CDR3 comprises 12 residues. The germline gives CDR1 SEHNR, CDR2 FQNEAQ (reference sequence). V was shortened by 5 bases and J by 7 bases, with 12 bases between the two germline ends. The CDR3, as DNA: TGTGCCAGCAGCGTCGACACGCAAGAGCAGTACTTC. This translates into CASSVDTQEQYF.

The gene calls are TRBV11-2 and TRBJ2-7; 7 bases fit TRBD2. The CDR3 consists of 14 residues. The V and J ends lost 3 bases and 5 bases, in that order; junction bases with no gene match: 7. Germline CDR1 and CDR2: SGHAT and FQNNGV. CDR3 protein: CASSFREVRNEQYF. CDR3 in DNA: TGTGCCAGCAGCTTTCGGGAGGTTCGAAACGAGCAGTACTTC.

The chain recombines TRBV6-6 with TRBJ1-6; D remains unclear. Germline CDR1 and CDR2: MNHNY and SVGAGI (reference sequence). The CDR3 runs to 17 residues. V was clipped by 5 bases and J by 0 bases, with 14 bases between them. CDR3 residues: CASSRRRGSSYNSPLHF. Here the CDR3 DNA reads TGTGCCAGCAGTCGGCGGCGGGGTAGCTCCTATAATTCACCCCTCCACTTT.

The DNA for the CDR3 is TGTGCCAGCTCACCCTTAGAGGGGGCGGACACTGAAGCTTTCTTT. Translating it yields CASSPLEGADTEAFF. V is TRBV18 and J is TRBJ1-1; 7 bases fit TRBD1. Germline-derived CDR1 and CDR2 are KGHSH and LQKENI. V gave up 3 bases and J gave up 3 bases; unmatched junction bases: 7. This CDR3 contains 15 residues.

Only a few counts were recorded for this clone. This chain uses TRBV9 with TRBJ2-1; 9 nucleotides match TRBD1. Germline V gene sequence: CDR1 SGDLS, CDR2 YYNGEE. With V trimmed by 3 bases and J by 4 bases, 8 bases remained unmatched. The CDR3 length is 16 residues. The CDR3 protein is CASSEQGAAPYNEQFF. CDR3 coding DNA: TGTGCCAGCAGCGAACAGGGGGCAGCGCCTTACAATGAGCAGTTCTTC.

The chain has TRBV6-4 and TRBJ1-2; the match to TRBD1 covers 8 bases. Germline values: CDR1 MRHNA, CDR2 SNTAGT. The CDR3 loop spans 13 amino acids. Unmatched junction bases numbered 14, after V lost 6 bases and J lost 14 bases. CDR3 sequence (DNA): TGTGCCAGCAGCGTGACCCCTGACAGGGGATGGACCTTC. It translates to CASSVTPDRGWTF.

A single count supports this clone. The chain employs TRBV19 and TRBJ2-7; D ambiguous. V lost 4 bases to trimming and J lost 2 bases, with 18 bases between them. This CDR3 has 16 amino acids. The germline CDR1 and CDR2 sequences are LNHDA and SQIVND (reference sequence). As DNA, the CDR3 is TGTGCCAGTAGTACCCTCCTGGGCCGAGTCCCCTACGAGCAGTACTTC. Translated, it gives CASSTLLGRVPYEQYF.